These 12 T cell receptor beta chains were all obtained from the same sample, sequenced in a study of beta chain features in type 1 diabetes. Study conclusions and caveats: There was a moderate but significant shortening of TCRB CDR3s in all four CD4+ subsets of Type 1 diabetes patients.

Antigens of these TCRs are unknown. Sequencing targeted expressed TCRB transcripts, as all isolated RNA had been reverse transcribed. The table came from immunoSEQ multiplex PCR; TCRdb's copy has only in-frame clones and leaves some out. Of roughly 250,000 clones listed, roughly 20% are singletons. The sequencing sample was made of naive CD4+ T cells from blood. These receptors all stem from a woman aged 35 to 49 with type 1 diabetes.

A few counts support this clone. Other DNA sequences in this sample translate to the same CDR3. V and J are TRBV27 and TRBJ2-5; 8 bases match TRBD1. J gave up 5 bases and V 5 bases, and 7 bases lay outside the gene matches. CDR1 is MNHEY and CDR2 is SMNVEV in the germline V gene (reference sequence). The CDR3 has 14 residues. The CDR3: CASSPRTGKETQYF. The CDR3 DNA reads TGTGCCAGCAGTCCCCGGACAGGGAAGGAGACCCAGTACTTC.

The V and J genes are TRBV18 and TRBJ1-5, with 7 bases fitting TRBD1. The CDR3 has 16 amino acids. Germline CDR1 KGHSH, CDR2 LQKENI. The junction had 8 bases not matched to a gene; V was cut back by 1 base and J by 5 bases. CDR3 DNA sequence: TGTGCCAGCTCACCACAGGAGGGGGCAGAATATCAGCCCCAGCATTTT. As protein: CASSPQEGAEYQPQHF.

The V gene is TRBV7-2, the J gene TRBJ2-7; 8 bases match TRBD2. The CDR3 spans 13 residues. The germline V gene encodes CDR1 SGHTA and CDR2 FQGNSA. J lost 9 bases, V lost 1 base, and 5 bases had no gene match. This CDR3 reads CASSLVAGPAQYF. Written as DNA, the CDR3 is TGTGCCAGCAGCTTAGTAGCGGGGCCGGCGCAGTACTTC.

The chain uses TRBV7-2 and TRBJ2-7; tentative D call: TRBD2 (6 bases). Looked up from germline, CDR1 is SGHTA and CDR2 is FQGNSA. CDR3 length: 15 residues. Trimming stripped 5 bases from V and 2 bases from J, with 16 bases between. Here the CDR3 reads CASSPGGGTPYEQYF. For the CDR3, the DNA is TGTGCCAGCAGCCCCGGAGGAGGGACCCCCTACGAGCAGTACTTC.

The chain joins TRBV4-3 to TRBJ2-7; 7 bases match TRBD1. J was trimmed by 0 bases and V by 2 bases; bases with no gene match: 4. The CDR3 consists of 15 residues. Looked up from germline, CDR1 is LGHNA and CDR2 is YSLEER. CDR3 nucleotide sequence: TGCGCCAGCAGCCAACGGACAGGTGACTCCTACGAGCAGTACTTC. Translation: CASSQRTGDSYEQYF.

CDR3 in amino acids: CSVRGRTDTQYF. As DNA, the CDR3 is TGCAGCGTCAGGGGGCGCACAGATACGCAGTATTTT. The chain is built from TRBV29-1 and TRBJ2-3, with 8 bases matching TRBD1. There are 12 residues in the CDR3. The germline V gene encodes CDR1 SQVTM and CDR2 ANQGSEA. V dropped 6 bases and J dropped 1; count of bases not matched to a gene: 0.

The V gene is TRBV15, the J gene TRBJ1-4, with 8 bases identical to TRBD1. CDR1 and CDR2 from the germline V gene are LNHNV and YYDKDF (reference sequence). V shed 1 base, J shed 4 bases, and the junction held 2 bases outside the gene matches. This CDR3 has 15 amino acids. CDR3 nucleotides: TGTGCCACCAGCAGAGTACAGGGGGGTAATGAAAAACTGTTTTTT. It yields the protein CATSRVQGGNEKLFF.

The chain employs TRBV7-9 and TRBJ2-3; D perhaps matches TRBD2 (5 bases). This CDR3 has 15 amino acids. Germline values: CDR1 SEHNR, CDR2 FQNEAQ (reference sequence). Trimming left V 5 bases short and J 2 bases short, with 14 bases between. Written as DNA, the CDR3 is TGTGCCAGCAGCCCCTTCCCGGGGTTCACAGATACGCAGTATTTT. This gives the protein CASSPFPGFTDTQYF.

In this sample, this clone turned up once. V gene TRBV27 combines with J gene TRBJ1-6; TRBD1 is a possible D gene (6 bases). The CDR3 consists of 12 residues. Trimming removed 6 bases at V and 9 bases at J, with 9 bases between. From germline, CDR1 is MNHEY and CDR2 SMNVEV (reference sequence). The CDR3 nucleotides read TGTGCCAGCAGGGCAGGGGTTTCACCCCTCCACTTT. It translates to CASRAGVSPLHF.

This clone has only a few counts. This rearrangement joins TRBV29-1 to TRBJ1-1; D is possibly TRBD1 (5 bases). Trimming took off 3 bases at V and 5 bases at J, with 13 bases between the two ends. From germline, CDR1 is SQVTM and CDR2 ANQGSEA. This CDR3 region has 13 residues. The CDR3 DNA reads as TGCAGCGTTGAGAAAGGGCAGGGTACTGAAGCTTTCTTT. Its translation: CSVEKGQGTEAFF.

The V gene is TRBV7-6, the J gene TRBJ2-3, with D possibly matching TRBD2 (6 bases). The germline gives CDR1 SGHVS, CDR2 FNYEAQ. The CDR3 extends over 14 amino acids. V lost 4 bases and J lost 4, with 12 bases in between. CDR3 region: CASSSPTSADTQYF. The CDR3 region has the DNA TGTGCCAGCAGCTCTCCGACTAGTGCAGATACGCAGTATTTT.

This clone showed up just a few times. V is TRBV29-1 and J is TRBJ2-5, with D maybe TRBD1 (5 bases). V was cut by 6 bases and J by 4 bases, with 15 bases left in between. Germline V CDR1 and CDR2: SQVTM, ANQGSEA. This CDR3 is 13 amino acids long. DNA of the CDR3: TGCAGCGTACTCAGGGCCCTGGGAGAGACCCAGTACTTC. Amino acids: CSVLRALGETQYF.